This T cell receptor beta chain appears in the sequencing data of a study of T cell changes during pregnancy in multiple sclerosis (dated by TCRdb to the late 2010s). Background for the entire study: The study examined how the T cell repertoire changed over the course of pregnancy in women with multiple sclerosis.

Libraries were made using the immunoSEQ multiplex PCR assay. TCRdb re-hosts the immuneACCESS table, in-frame sequences only. Its copies lack some clones; in the studies checked, an unresolved V gene accounts for under half of them, and the cause for the rest is not known. Within this sample are around 74,000 clones, with about 85% of them counted one time only. Approximately 3.4% of the sample belongs to the ten largest clones. As concerns this clone: No cognate antigen has been identified for it. No clone much larger than this one lies a single base away; base qualities are absent.

Its CDR3 holds 12 amino acids, cysteine through phenylalanine. The CDR3 DNA has 36 bases and is translated from base 1. CDR1 and CDR2, looked up from the germline V gene, are SQVTM and ANQGSEA. V is trimmed back by 4 bases and J by 5 bases, and the junction contains 3 bases that no gene match accounts for. Sample: peripheral blood, taken before pregnancy. This receptor was identified in a female donor with multiple sclerosis, enrolled in a pregnancy study. The receptor chain draws on TRBV29-1 and TRBJ2-3, with 7 bases matching TRBD1. The nucleotide sequence is TGCAGCGTTGGGACAGGCGGAGATACGCAGTATTTT. It translates as CSVGTGGDTQYF.